This T cell receptor beta chain was sequenced during a study of beta chain features in type 1 diabetes. Study overall: Taken together, all samples contributed some 98 million examined sorted cells. General study points: Patients with Type 1 diabetes showed moderately but significantly shorter TCRB CDR3s in all four CD4+ subsets.

Looked up from germline, CDR1 is LGHNA and CDR2 is YSLEER. V was pared by 0 bases and J by 2 bases, with 3 bases of the junction left unmatched. CDR3 length: 16 amino acids. Researchers reported sorting CD4+ naive, central memory, regulatory and stem cell-like memory cells via CD45RO/CCR7/CD25/CD127/CD95/CD27. As concerns this clone: Its antigen is undetermined.

Every bit of the isolated RNA underwent reverse transcription, so sequencing read expressed TCRB transcripts. Read counts averaged approximately 3.5 million for samples of naive, central memory and regulatory T cells. Sequenced by immunoSEQ multiplex PCR; TCRdb stores in-frame clones only, minus some. The repertoire holds fewer than 500,000 clones, with more than 11% as singletons. This clonotype was sampled from a man between 25 and 39 years old in good health. The chain links TRBV4-3 to TRBJ2-3; 9 positions match TRBD2. Sequenced: naive CD4+ T cells from blood. The CDR3 nucleotides read TGCGCCAGCAGCCAAGAGGCGGGAGGGTACACAGATACGCAGTATTTT. Amino acids: CASSQEAGGYTDTQYF.